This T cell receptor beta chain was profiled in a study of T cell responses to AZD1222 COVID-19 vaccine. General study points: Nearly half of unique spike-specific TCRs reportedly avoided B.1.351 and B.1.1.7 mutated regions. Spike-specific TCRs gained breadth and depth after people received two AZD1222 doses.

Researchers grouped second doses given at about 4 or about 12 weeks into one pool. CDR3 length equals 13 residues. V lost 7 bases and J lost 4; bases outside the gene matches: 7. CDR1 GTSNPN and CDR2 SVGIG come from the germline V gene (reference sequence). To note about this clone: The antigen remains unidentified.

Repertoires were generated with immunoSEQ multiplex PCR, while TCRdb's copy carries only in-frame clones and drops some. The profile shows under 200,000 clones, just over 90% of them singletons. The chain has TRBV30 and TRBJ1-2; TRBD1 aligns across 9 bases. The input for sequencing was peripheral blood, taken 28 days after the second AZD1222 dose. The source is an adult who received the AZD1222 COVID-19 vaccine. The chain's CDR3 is CASRDRDSYGYTF. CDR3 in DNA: TGTGCCTCCAGGGACAGGGATTCCTATGGCTACACCTTC.